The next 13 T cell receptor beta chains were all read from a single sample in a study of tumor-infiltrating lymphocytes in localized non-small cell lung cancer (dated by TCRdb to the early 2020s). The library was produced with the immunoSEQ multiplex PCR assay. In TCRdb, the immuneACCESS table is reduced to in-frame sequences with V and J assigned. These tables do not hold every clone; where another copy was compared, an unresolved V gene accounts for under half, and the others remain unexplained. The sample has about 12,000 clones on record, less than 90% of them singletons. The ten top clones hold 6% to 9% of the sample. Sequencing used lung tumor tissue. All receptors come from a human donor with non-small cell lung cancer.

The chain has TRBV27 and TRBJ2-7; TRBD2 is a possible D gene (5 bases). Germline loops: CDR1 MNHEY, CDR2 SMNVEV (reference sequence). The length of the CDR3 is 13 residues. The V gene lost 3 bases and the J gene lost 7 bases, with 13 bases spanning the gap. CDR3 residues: CASSFPGTGEQYF. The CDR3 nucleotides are TGTGCCAGCAGTTTCCCAGGAACGGGGGAGCAGTACTTC.

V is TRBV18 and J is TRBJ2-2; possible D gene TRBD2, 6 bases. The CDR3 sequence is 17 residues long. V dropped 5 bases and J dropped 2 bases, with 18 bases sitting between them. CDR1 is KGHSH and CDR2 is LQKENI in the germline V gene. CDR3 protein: CASSNTGKGGNTGELFF. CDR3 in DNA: TGTGCCAGCTCAAACACCGGTAAGGGAGGAAACACCGGGGAGCTGTTTTTT. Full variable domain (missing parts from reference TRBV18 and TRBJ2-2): NAGVMQNPRHLVRRRGQEARLRCSPMKGHSHVYWYRQLPEEGLKFMVYLQKENIIDESGMPKERFSAEFPKEGPSILRIQQVVRGDSAAYFCASSNTGKGGNTGELFFGEGSRLTVL.

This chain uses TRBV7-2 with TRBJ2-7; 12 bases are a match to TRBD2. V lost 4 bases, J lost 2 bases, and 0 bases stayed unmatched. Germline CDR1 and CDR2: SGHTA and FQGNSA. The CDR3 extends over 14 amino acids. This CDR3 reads CASSSSGRAYEQYF. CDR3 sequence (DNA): TGTGCCAGCAGCTCTAGCGGGAGGGCCTACGAGCAGTACTTC.

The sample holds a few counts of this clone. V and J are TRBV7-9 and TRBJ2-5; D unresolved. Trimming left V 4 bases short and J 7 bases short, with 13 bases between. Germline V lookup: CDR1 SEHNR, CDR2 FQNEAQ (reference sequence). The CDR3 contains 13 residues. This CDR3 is CASSSQGPRTQYF. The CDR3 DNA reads TGTGCCAGCAGCTCCCAAGGCCCGAGGACCCAGTACTTC.

CDR3 protein: CASSLTSGGAVNNEQFF. The CDR3 DNA sequence: TGTGCCAGCAGCCTGACTAGCGGGGGGGCGGTCAACAATGAGCAGTTCTTC. The V and J genes are TRBV4-2 and TRBJ2-1, with 14 nucleotides matching TRBD2. The J segment lost 5 bases and the V segment lost 4 bases, leaving 7 bases of the junction unmatched. The CDR3 has 17 amino acids. CDR1 LGHNA and CDR2 YNFKEQ come from the germline V gene.

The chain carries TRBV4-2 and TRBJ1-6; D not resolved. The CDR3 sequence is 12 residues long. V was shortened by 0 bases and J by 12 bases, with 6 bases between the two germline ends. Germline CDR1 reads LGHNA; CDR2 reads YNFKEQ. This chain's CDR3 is CASSQDREPLHF. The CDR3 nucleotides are TGTGCCAGCAGCCAAGATAGGGAACCCCTCCACTTT.

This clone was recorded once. The CDR3 protein is CAISVGLARGDTQYF. The DNA of the CDR3 is TGTGCCATCAGTGTGGGGCTAGCAAGGGGAGATACGCAGTATTTT. The V gene is TRBV10-3, the J gene TRBJ2-3, with D tentatively TRBD1 or TRBD2 (5 bases each). Germline V gives CDR1 ENHRY, CDR2 SYGVKD. The V and J ends lost 4 bases and 5 bases respectively, with 16 bases between them. This CDR3 is built from 15 residues.

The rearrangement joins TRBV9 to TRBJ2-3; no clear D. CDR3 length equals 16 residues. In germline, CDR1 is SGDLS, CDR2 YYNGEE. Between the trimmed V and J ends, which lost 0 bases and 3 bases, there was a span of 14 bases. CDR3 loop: CASSVGSSQLTDTQYF. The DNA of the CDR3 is TGTGCCAGCAGCGTAGGATCCTCTCAGTTGACAGATACGCAGTATTTT.

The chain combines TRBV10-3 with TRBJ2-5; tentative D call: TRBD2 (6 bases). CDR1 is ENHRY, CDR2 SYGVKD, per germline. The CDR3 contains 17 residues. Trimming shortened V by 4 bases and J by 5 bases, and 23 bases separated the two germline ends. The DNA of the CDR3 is TGTGCCATCAGTGGACTATCGGGCGGGACCCGGGGGGAGACCCAGTACTTC. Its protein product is CAISGLSGGTRGETQYF.

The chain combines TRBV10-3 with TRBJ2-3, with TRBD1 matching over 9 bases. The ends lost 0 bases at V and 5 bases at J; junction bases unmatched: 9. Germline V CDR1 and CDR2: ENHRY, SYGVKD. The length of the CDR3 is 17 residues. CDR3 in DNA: TGTGCCATCAGTGAGTCGGGCATGGACAGGGGTCTAGATACGCAGTATTTT. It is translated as CAISESGMDRGLDTQYF.

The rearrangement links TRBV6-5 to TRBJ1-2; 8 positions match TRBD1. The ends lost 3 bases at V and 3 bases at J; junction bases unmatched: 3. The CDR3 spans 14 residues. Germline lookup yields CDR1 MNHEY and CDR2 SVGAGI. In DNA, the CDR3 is TGTGCCAGCAGTTATTCGGACAGGGACTATGGCTACACCTTC. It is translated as CASSYSDRDYGYTF.

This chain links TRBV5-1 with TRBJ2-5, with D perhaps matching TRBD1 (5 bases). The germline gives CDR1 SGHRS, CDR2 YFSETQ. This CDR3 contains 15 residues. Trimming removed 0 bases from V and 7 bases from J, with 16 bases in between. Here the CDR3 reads CASSLGQQILRTQYF. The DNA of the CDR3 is TGCGCCAGCAGCTTGGGACAGCAGATTTTGAGGACCCAGTACTTC.

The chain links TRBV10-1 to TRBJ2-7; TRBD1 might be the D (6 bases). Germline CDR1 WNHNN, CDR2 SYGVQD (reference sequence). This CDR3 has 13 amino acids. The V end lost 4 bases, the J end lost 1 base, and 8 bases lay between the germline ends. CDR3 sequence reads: CASSVGTSYEQYF. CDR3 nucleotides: TGCGCCAGCAGTGTCGGGACATCCTACGAGCAGTACTTC.